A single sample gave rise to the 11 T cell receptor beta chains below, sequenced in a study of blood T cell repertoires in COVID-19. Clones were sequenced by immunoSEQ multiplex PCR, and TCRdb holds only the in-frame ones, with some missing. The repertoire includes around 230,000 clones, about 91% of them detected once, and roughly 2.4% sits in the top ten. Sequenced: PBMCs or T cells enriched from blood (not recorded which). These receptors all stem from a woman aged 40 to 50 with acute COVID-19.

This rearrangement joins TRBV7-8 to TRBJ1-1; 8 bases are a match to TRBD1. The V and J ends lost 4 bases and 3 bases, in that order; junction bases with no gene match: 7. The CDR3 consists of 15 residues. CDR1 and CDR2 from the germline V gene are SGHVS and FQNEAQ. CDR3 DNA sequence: TGTGCCAGCAGCTCCCAGGGGGCGGGGTACACTGAAGCTTTCTTT. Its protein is CASSSQGAGYTEAFF.

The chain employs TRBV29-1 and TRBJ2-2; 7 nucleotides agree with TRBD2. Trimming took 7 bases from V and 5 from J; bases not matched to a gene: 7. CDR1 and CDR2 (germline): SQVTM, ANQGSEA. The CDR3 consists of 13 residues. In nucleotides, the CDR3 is TGCAGCGCCTTGGGGAGGGAGACCGGGGAGCTGTTTTTT. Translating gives CSALGRETGELFF.

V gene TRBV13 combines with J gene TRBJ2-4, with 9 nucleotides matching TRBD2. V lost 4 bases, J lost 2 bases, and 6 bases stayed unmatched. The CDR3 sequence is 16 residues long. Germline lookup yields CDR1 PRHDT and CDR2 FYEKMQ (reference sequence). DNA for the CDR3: TGTGCCAGCAGCTCCAGCGGGGGGCCCTCCAAAAACATTCAGTACTTC. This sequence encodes CASSSSGGPSKNIQYF.

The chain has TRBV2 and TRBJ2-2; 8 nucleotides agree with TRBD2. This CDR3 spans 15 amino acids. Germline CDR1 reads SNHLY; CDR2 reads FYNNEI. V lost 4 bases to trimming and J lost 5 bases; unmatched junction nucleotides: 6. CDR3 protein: CASSGGTRRTGELFF. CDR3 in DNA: TGTGCCAGCAGTGGGGGGACTAGGCGGACCGGGGAGCTGTTTTTT.

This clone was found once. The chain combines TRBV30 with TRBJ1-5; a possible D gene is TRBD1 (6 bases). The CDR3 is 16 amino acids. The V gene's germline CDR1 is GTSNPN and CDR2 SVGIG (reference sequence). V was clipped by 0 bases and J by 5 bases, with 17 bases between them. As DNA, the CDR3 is TGTGCCTGGAGTGTACGAGTGGGGGCGAGGGATCAGCCCCAGCATTTT. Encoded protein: CAWSVRVGARDQPQHF. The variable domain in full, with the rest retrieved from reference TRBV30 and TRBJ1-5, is SQTIHQWPATLVQPVGSPLSLECTVEGTSNPNLYWYRQAAGRGLQLLFYSVGIGQISSEVPQNLSASRPQDRQFILSSKKLLLSDSGFYLCAWSVRVGARDQPQHFGDGTRLSIL.

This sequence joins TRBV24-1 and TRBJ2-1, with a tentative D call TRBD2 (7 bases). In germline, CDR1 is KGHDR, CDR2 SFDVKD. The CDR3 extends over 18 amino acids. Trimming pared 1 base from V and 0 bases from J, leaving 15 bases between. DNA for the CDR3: TGTGCCACCAGTGATTTTAGGGGGGGCCTGAGCTCCTACAATGAGCAGTTCTTC. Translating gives CATSDFRGGLSSYNEQFF.

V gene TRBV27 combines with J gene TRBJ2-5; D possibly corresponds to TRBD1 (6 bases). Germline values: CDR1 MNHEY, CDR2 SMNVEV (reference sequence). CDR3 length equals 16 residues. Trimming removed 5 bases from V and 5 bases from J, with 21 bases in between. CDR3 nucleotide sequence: TGTGCCAGCAGTGCCTACAGGGTTAATTCGTGGGAGACCCAGTACTTC. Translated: CASSAYRVNSWETQYF.

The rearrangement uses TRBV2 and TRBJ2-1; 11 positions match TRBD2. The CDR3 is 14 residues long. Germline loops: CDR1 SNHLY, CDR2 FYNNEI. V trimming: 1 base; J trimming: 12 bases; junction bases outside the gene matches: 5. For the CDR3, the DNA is TGTGCCAGCAGTGAAGGTCTAGCGGGAGGCCTGCAGTTCTTC. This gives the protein CASSEGLAGGLQFF.

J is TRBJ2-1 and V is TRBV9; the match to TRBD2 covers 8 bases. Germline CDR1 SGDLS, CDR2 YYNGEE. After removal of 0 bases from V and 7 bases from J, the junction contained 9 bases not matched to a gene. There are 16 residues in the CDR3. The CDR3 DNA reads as TGTGCCAGCAGCGTAGGATCAGCGGGAGTTAGTAATGAGCAGTTCTTC. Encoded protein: CASSVGSAGVSNEQFF.

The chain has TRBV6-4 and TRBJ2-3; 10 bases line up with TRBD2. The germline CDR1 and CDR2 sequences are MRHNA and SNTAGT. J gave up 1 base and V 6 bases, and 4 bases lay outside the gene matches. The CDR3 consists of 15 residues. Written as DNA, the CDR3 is TGTGCCAGCAGCAAAACTAGCGGGGGCACAGATACGCAGTATTTT. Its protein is CASSKTSGGTDTQYF.

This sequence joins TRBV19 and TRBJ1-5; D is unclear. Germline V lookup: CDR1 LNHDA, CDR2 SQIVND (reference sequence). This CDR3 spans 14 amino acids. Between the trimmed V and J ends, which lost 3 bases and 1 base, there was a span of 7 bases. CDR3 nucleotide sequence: TGTGCCAGTAGTATGAGACTAAGCAATCAGCCCCAGCATTTT. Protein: CASSMRLSNQPQHF.